These 4 T cell receptor beta chains were all obtained from the same sample, sequenced in a study of post-analysis software for immune sequencing data. General study results and limits: The study found TRBV5-6, TRBV5-1 and TRBV20-1 among about five TRBV segments more frequent in patients than controls.

Antigen specificity for these receptors is unknown. TCR beta cDNA libraries included unique molecular identifiers. TCRdb reanalysed the PCR reads using MiXCR and keeps one entry per CDR3 protein. The data contain about 760,000 distinct CDR3 sequences, just under 30% of them singletons. Sequencing used blood. These receptors were taken from a girl aged 5 to 17 with multiple sclerosis.

The sample holds a few counts of this clonotype. The chain has TRBV6-1 and TRBJ1-2; D is possibly TRBD1 (6 bases). V was cut by 0 bases and J by 5 bases, with 13 bases left in between. From germline, CDR1 is MNHNS and CDR2 SASEGT. The CDR3 extends over 15 amino acids. The CDR3 sequence: CASSEAGTPVYGYTF. CDR3 DNA sequence: TGTGCCAGCAGTGAAGCCGGGACACCGGTGTATGGCTACACCTTC.

J is TRBJ1-2 and V is TRBV5-1, with no clear D. Germline lookup yields CDR1 SGHRS and CDR2 YFSETQ. This CDR3 has 14 residues. Deletions cut 0 bases from V and 0 bases from J, with 6 bases between. CDR3 loop: CASSLADANYGYTF. The DNA for the CDR3 is TGCGCCAGCAGCTTGGCGGACGCTAACTATGGCTACACCTTC.

This clonotype was detected only a few times. The chain is built from TRBV10-3 and TRBJ2-1; 16 bases align to TRBD2. CDR1 ENHRY and CDR2 SYGVKD come from the germline V gene. Trimming took 3 bases from V and 7 from J; bases not matched to a gene: 3. This CDR3 contains 16 residues. The CDR3 region is CAISDLGLAGGNEQFF. The CDR3 DNA reads as TGTGCCATCAGTGACTTGGGACTAGCGGGAGGGAATGAGCAGTTCTTC.

The chain is built from TRBV24-1 and TRBJ2-1, with 14 bases that match TRBD2. The CDR3 has 18 residues. V lost 4 bases to trimming and J lost 4 bases; unmatched junction nucleotides: 8. The germline CDR1 and CDR2 sequences are KGHDR and SFDVKD. CDR3 in amino acids: CATSDPRLAGGSYNEQFF. For the CDR3, the DNA is TGTGCCACCAGTGACCCCCGACTAGCGGGAGGGTCTTACAATGAGCAGTTCTTC.